This note documents a single TCR beta chain sequence. The data derive from a study of blood T cells in healthy people across ages. Whole-study context: About one barcoded beta molecule per two T cells came from capture by template switching.

PCR was performed a second time for about 7 to 11 cycles using a sample-barcoded 5' primer and a J-beta primer mix. A 12-random-nucleotide template-switch adaptor tagged each cDNA molecule. TCRdb re-called the 5' RACE reads with MiXCR, one entry per CDR3 protein. The sample consists of approximately 900,000 distinct CDR3 sequences, about 48% of them appearing once. Trimming took off 4 bases at V and 11 bases at J, with 11 bases between the two ends. This CDR3 has 11 residues. The germline CDR1 and CDR2 sequences are SGHTA and FQGNSA. The material sequenced was blood. The V and J genes are TRBV7-2 and TRBJ2-5, with D uncertain. The receptor's source is a young man in good health. The CDR3 nucleotides are TGTGCCAGCAGCTCCGTTGGGCGGCAGTACTTC. Its protein product is CASSSVGRQYF.